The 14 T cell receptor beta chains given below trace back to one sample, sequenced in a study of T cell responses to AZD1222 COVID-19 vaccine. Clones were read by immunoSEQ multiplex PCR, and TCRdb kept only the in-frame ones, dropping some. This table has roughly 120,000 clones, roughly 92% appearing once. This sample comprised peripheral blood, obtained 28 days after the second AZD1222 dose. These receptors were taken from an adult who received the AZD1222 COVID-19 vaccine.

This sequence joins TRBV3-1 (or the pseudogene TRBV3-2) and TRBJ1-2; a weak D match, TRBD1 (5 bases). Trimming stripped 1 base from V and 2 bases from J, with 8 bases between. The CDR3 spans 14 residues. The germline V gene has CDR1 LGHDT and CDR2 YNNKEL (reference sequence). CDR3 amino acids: CASSQGHRNYGYTF. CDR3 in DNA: TGTGCCAGCAGCCAAGGGCACAGGAACTATGGCTACACCTTC.

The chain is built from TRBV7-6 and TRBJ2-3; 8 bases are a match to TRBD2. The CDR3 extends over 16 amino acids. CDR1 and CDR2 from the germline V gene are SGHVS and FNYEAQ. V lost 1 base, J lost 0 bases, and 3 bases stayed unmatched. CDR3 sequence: CASSLVAGGSTDTQYF. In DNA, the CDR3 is TGTGCCAGCAGCTTAGTGGCGGGGGGTAGCACAGATACGCAGTATTTT.

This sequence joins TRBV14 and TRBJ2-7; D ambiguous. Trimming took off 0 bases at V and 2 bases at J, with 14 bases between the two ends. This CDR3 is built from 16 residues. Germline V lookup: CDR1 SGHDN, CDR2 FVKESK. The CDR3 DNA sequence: TGTGCCAGCAGCCAAGATAAGCTCCCGCTCGCCTACGAGCAGTACTTC. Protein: CASSQDKLPLAYEQYF.

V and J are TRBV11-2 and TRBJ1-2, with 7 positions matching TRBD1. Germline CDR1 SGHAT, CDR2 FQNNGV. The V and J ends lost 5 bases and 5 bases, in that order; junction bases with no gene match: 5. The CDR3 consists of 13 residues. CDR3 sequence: CASSEEGAYGYTF. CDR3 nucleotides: TGTGCCAGCAGCGAGGAGGGGGCGTATGGCTACACCTTC.

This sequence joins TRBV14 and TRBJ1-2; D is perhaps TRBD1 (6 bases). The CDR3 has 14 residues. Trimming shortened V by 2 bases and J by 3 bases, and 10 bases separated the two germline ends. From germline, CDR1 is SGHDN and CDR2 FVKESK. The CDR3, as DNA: TGTGCCAGCAGCCAACAGGGGTCTCACTATGGCTACACCTTC. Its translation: CASSQQGSHYGYTF.

CDR3 in amino acids: CASSPETGGNSPLHF. The CDR3, as DNA: TGTGCCAGCAGCCCTGAGACAGGGGGTAATTCACCCCTCCACTTT. The chain combines TRBV6-2 or TRBV6-3 with TRBJ1-6, with TRBD1 matching over 9 bases. V trimming: 6 bases; J trimming: 6 bases; junction bases outside the gene matches: 6. The germline CDR1 and CDR2 sequences are MNHEY and SVGEGT. The CDR3 spans 15 residues.

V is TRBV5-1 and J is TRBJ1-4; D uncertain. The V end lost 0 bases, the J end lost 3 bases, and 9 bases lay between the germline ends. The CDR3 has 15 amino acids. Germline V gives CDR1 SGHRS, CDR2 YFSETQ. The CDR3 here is CASSLGFGANEKLFF. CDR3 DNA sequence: TGCGCCAGCAGCTTGGGGTTTGGGGCTAATGAAAAACTGTTTTTT.

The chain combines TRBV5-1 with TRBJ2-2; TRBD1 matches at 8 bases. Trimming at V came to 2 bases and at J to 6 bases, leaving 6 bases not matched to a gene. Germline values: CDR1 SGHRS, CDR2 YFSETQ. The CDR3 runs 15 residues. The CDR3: CASSFATGVAGELFF. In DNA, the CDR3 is TGCGCCAGCAGCTTTGCGACAGGGGTGGCCGGGGAGCTGTTTTTT.

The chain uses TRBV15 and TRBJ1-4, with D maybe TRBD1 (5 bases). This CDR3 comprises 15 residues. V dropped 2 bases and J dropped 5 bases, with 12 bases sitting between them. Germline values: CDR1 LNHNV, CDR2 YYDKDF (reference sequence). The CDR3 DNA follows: TGTGCCACCAGCAGAAGGGACGGAAAAAATGAAAAACTGTTTTTT. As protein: CATSRRDGKNEKLFF.

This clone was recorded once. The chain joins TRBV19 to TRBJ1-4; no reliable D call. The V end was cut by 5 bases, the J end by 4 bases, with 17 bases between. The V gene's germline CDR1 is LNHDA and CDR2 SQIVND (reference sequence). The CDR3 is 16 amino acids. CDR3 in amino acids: CASSLRQGAGNEKLFF. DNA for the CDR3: TGTGCCAGTAGTCTACGACAAGGCGCGGGTAATGAAAAACTGTTTTTT. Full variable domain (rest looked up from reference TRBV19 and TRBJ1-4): DGGITQSPKYLFRKEGQNVTLSCEQNLNHDAMYWYRQDPGQGLRLIYYSQIVNDFQKGDIAEGYSVSREKKESFPLTVTSAQKNPTAFYLCASSLRQGAGNEKLFFGSGTQLSVL.

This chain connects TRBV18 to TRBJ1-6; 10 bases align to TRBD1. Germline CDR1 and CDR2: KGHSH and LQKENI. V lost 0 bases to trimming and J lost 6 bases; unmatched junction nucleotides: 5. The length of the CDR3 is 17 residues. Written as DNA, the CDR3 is TGTGCCAGCTCACCACCGGGGGGACAGGGGCTTAATTCACCCCTCCACTTT. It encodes CASSPPGGQGLNSPLHF.

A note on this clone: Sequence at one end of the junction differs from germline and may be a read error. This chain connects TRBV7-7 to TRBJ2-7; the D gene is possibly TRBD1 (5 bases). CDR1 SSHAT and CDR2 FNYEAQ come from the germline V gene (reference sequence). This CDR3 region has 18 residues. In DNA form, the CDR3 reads TGTGCTAGCAGCCAATTGCCAAACCATCGACAGAGCTCCTACGAGCAGTACTTC. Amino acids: CASSQLPNHRQSSYEQYF.

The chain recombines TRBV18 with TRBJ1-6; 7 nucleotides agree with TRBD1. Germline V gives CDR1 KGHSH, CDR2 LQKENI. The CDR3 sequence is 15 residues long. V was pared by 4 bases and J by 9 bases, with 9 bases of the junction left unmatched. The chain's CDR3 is CASSRDSNRGSPLHF. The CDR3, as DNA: TGTGCCAGCTCACGGGACAGCAATAGGGGTTCACCCCTCCACTTT. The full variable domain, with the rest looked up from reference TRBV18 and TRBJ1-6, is NAGVMQNPRHLVRRRGQEARLRCSPMKGHSHVYWYRQLPEEGLKFMVYLQKENIIDESGMPKERFSAEFPKEGPSILRIQQVVRGDSAAYFCASSRDSNRGSPLHFGNGTRLTVT.

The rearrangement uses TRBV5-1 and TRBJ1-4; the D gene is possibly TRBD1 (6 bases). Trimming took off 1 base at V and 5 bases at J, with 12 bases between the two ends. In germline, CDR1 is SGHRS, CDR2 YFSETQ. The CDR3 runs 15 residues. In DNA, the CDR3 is TGCGCCAGCAGCTTGACAGGGCCGATAAATGAAAAACTGTTTTTT. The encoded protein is CASSLTGPINEKLFF.